This T cell receptor (beta chain) is drawn from a study of OX40 agonist ivuxolimab in advanced cancers. Across the whole study: Cancers in dose escalation were hepatocellular, melanoma, renal cell and head and neck. At roughly 83% male, the cohort had a mean age of 60 years, ranging from about 23 to 79. Whole-study results and caveats: On average, a greater number of expanded clones characterised CD8+ T cells relative to CD4+.

TCRdb keeps only in-frame clones here, not all; method: immunoSEQ multiplex PCR. The data hold some 43,000 clones, with around nine tenths observed a single time. The V end was cut by 2 bases, the J end by 4 bases, with 12 bases between. This CDR3 has 15 amino acids. The V gene's germline CDR1 is MNHNY and CDR2 SVGAGI (reference sequence). Comments on this clone: What it binds is unknown.

V gene TRBV6-6 combines with J gene TRBJ2-1; TRBD2 might be the D (6 bases). Sample: CD4+ or CD8+ T cells sorted from blood, taken in a trial of the OX40 agonist ivuxolimab. The TCR was taken from an adult with an advanced solid tumor such as melanoma, head and neck, liver or kidney cancer. The CDR3, as DNA: TGTGCCAGCAGTTACCCTCGCGGGGAATACAATGAGCAGTTCTTC. Amino acid sequence: CASSYPRGEYNEQFF.